This T cell receptor (beta chain) was captured by sequencing in a study of T cell changes during pregnancy in multiple sclerosis. Generated by immunoSEQ multiplex PCR, the TCRdb table keeps only in-frame clones and is missing some. The sample has over 9,000 clones, 83% seen once. The specimen was CD8+ T cells from peripheral blood mononuclear cells, collected in the third trimester of pregnancy. The sequence came from a female donor in good health, enrolled as a control in a pregnancy study.

This CDR3 reads CASSHRGDYGYTF. The CDR3 DNA sequence: TGTGCCAGCAGCCACAGGGGTGATTATGGCTACACCTTC. The chain uses TRBV13 and TRBJ1-2, with 7 positions matching TRBD1. The germline V gene encodes CDR1 PRHDT and CDR2 FYEKMQ (reference sequence). Trimming cost V 5 bases and J 5 bases; bases outside gene matches: 5. CDR3 length: 13 amino acids.